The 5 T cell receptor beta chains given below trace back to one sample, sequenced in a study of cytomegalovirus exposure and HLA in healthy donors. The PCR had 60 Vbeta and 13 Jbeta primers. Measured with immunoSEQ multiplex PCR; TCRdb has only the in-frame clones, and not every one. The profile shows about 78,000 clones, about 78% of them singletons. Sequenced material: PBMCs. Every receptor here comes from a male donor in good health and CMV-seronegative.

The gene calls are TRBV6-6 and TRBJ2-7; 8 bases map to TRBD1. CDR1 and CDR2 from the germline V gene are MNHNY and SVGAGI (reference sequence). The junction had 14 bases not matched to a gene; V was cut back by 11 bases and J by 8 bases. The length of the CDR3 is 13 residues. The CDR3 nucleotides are TGTGCCTCTTTCCAGGGGGCAGGGGGTCAGCAGTACTTC. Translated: CASFQGAGGQQYF.

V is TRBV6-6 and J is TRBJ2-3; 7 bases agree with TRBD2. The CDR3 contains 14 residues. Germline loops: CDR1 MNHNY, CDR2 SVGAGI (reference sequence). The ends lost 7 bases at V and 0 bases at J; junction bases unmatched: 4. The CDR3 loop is CASTPGGSTDTQYF. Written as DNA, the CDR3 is TGTGCCAGCACTCCGGGGGGAAGCACAGATACGCAGTATTTT.

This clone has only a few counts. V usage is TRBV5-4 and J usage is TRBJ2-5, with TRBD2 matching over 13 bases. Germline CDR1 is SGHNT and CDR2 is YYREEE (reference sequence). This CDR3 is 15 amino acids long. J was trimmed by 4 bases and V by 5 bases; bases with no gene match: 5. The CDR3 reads CASRYGLAGVETQYF. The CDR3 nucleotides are TGTGCCAGCAGATACGGACTAGCGGGAGTAGAGACCCAGTACTTC.

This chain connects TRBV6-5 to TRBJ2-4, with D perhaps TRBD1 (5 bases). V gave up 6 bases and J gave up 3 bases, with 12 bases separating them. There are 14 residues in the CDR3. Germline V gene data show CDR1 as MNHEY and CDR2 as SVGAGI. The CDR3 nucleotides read TGTGCCAGCAGCCCTCGGACAAGCAAAAACATTCAGTACTTC. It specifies CASSPRTSKNIQYF.

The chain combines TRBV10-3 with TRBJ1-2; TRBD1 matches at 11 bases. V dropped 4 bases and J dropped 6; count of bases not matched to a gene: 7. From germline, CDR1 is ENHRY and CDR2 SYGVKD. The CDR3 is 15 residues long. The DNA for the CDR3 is TGTGCCATCAGTGCCCCGGGACAGGGGGAGAATGGCTACACCTTC. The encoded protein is CAISAPGQGENGYTF.